The 5 T cell receptor beta chains below come from one sample, sequenced in a study of T cells in Graves' hyperthyroidism and ophthalmopathy. Amplified TCR beta CDR3 regions came from RNA transcripts. RT-PCR in the first round (using the HTBI primer set) targeted the TCR CDR3. One entry per CDR3 protein, called by TCRdb with MiXCR from the multiplex PCR reads. The sample has fewer than 250,000 distinct CDR3 sequences, approximately 24% seen once; the top ten hold approximately 35%. Sequenced sample: blood. Receptors were obtained from a woman in her 40s with Graves' ophthalmopathy.

This clonotype was detected many times. CDR3 amino acids: CASSHRTGASRYGYTF. CDR3 nucleotide sequence: TGCGCCAGCAGCCACAGGACAGGGGCCTCGCGCTATGGCTACACCTTC. The chain has TRBV4-1 and TRBJ1-2, with 9 positions matching TRBD1. Germline-derived CDR1 and CDR2 are MGHRA and YSYEKL. Unmatched junction bases numbered 9, after V lost 3 bases and J lost 4 bases. The CDR3 consists of 16 residues.

V usage is TRBV6-1 and J usage is TRBJ2-7, with 8 bases aligning to TRBD2. J gave up 4 bases and V 8 bases, and 10 bases lay outside the gene matches. Per the germline V gene, CDR1 is MNHNS and CDR2 is SASEGT. The CDR3 totals 14 residues. This CDR3 reads CASGPAAGAYEQYF. CDR3 nucleotide sequence: TGTGCCAGCGGGCCGGCAGCGGGGGCTTACGAGCAGTACTTC.

This clonotype was picked up many times. V is TRBV12-3 or TRBV12-4 and J is TRBJ2-2; the match to TRBD1 covers 9 bases. V gave up 5 bases and J gave up 5 bases; unmatched junction bases: 6. This CDR3 region has 15 residues. CDR3 amino acids: CASSPGTGSTGELFF. The CDR3, as DNA: TGTGCCAGCAGTCCCGGGACAGGGAGTACCGGGGAGCTGTTTTTT.

The rearrangement links TRBV7-8 to TRBJ2-5; a possible D gene is TRBD2 (5 bases). The length of the CDR3 is 16 residues. Germline lookup yields CDR1 SGHVS and CDR2 FQNEAQ. The V end lost 5 bases, the J end lost 6 bases, and 22 bases lay between the germline ends. Here the CDR3 DNA reads TGTGCCAGCAGCCCCACGCCGGTGCAGTTAGCGAAGACCCAGTACTTC. Translating it yields CASSPTPVQLAKTQYF.

In this sample, this clonotype turned up many times. The genes are TRBV27 and TRBJ1-2; 7 positions agree with TRBD1. Germline lookup yields CDR1 MNHEY and CDR2 SMNVEV (reference sequence). The CDR3 has 20 residues. The trim removed 4 bases at V and 5 bases at J, leaving 25 bases unmatched. This chain's CDR3 is CASSSRTGSYNLHFGYGYTF. Here the CDR3 DNA reads TGTGCCAGCAGTTCACGGACAGGCAGCTATAATCTCCACTTCGGGTATGGCTACACCTTC.